Following are 19 T cell receptor beta chains from one sample sequenced in a study of cytomegalovirus exposure and HLA in healthy donors. Primers for the PCR totalled 60 Vbeta and 13 Jbeta. Produced via immunoSEQ multiplex PCR; TCRdb's table is partial and in-frame only. The profile shows about 220,000 clones, more than 75% of them singletons. Sequencing was performed on PBMCs. The receptors derive from a man aged 35 to 55 in good health and CMV-seropositive.

Only one count was recorded for this clone. This chain connects TRBV19 to TRBJ2-1; 12 bases are a match to TRBD1. Germline V gives CDR1 LNHDA, CDR2 SQIVND (reference sequence). This CDR3 comprises 14 residues. After removal of 4 bases from V and 8 bases from J, the junction contained 3 bases not matched to a gene. CDR3: CASSTGQGADEQFF. The CDR3 bases are TGTGCCAGTAGTACGGGACAGGGGGCTGATGAGCAGTTCTTC.

J is TRBJ2-7 and V is TRBV27; TRBD1 matches at 7 bases. The germline V gene has CDR1 MNHEY and CDR2 SMNVEV (reference sequence). The CDR3 loop spans 16 amino acids. V shed 6 bases, J shed 4 bases, and the junction held 15 bases outside the gene matches. For the CDR3, the DNA is TGTGCCAGCAGCTCCGGACAGGAGGCCCCTCCGTACGAGCAGTACTTC. Translated: CASSSGQEAPPYEQYF.

The J gene is TRBJ2-7, the V gene TRBV6-4; 15 bases agree with TRBD2. CDR3 size: 19 residues. Germline V lookup: CDR1 MRHNA, CDR2 SNTAGT. V was pared by 4 bases and J by 8 bases, with 18 bases of the junction left unmatched. The CDR3 DNA reads TGTGCCAGCAGTGGGGGGCCCGGACTAGCGGGAGGGCCCTATGGGCAGCAGTACTTC. Its translation is CASSGGPGLAGGPYGQQYF.

V usage is TRBV30 and J usage is TRBJ1-1; D gene unclear. The V end was cut by 1 base, the J end by 1 base, with 7 bases between. CDR3 length: 13 residues. Germline V lookup: CDR1 GTSNPN, CDR2 SVGIG (reference sequence). The CDR3 region is CAWSEYRNTEAFF. As DNA, the CDR3 is TGTGCCTGGAGTGAATACAGGAACACTGAAGCTTTCTTT.

This sequence joins TRBV28 and TRBJ1-1, with 7 bases that match TRBD1. Trimming cost V 6 bases and J 0 bases; bases outside gene matches: 7. The length of the CDR3 is 15 residues. Per germline, CDR1 MDHEN and CDR2 SYDVKM. In nucleotides, the CDR3 is TGTGCCAGCAGGATCCGGGACAGCCTGAACACTGAAGCTTTCTTT. This codes for CASRIRDSLNTEAFF. Full variable domain (outside the CDR3, taken from reference TRBV28 and TRBJ1-1): DVKVTQSSRYLVKRTGEKVFLECVQDMDHENMFWYRQDPGLGLRLIYFSYDVKMKEKGDIPEGYSVSREKKERFSLILESASTNQTSMYLCASRIRDSLNTEAFFGQGTRLTVV.

This chain links TRBV7-9 with TRBJ2-7; D is possibly TRBD2 (5 bases). Trimming shortened V by 5 bases and J by 2 bases, and 13 bases separated the two germline ends. CDR1 and CDR2 (germline): SEHNR, FQNEAQ (reference sequence). This CDR3 is built from 14 residues. The CDR3 region has the DNA TGTGCCAGCAGCCACCGGGAACGCGCCTACGAGCAGTACTTC. Protein: CASSHRERAYEQYF.

The rearrangement joins TRBV27 to TRBJ1-5; D is undetermined. Germline V gives CDR1 MNHEY, CDR2 SMNVEV (reference sequence). The CDR3 has 14 amino acids. V dropped 2 bases and J dropped 4 bases, with 9 bases sitting between them. The DNA of the CDR3 is TGTGCCAGCAGTTTACCCGACTGGAATCAGCCCCAGCATTTT. This encodes CASSLPDWNQPQHF.

The V gene is TRBV4-1, the J gene TRBJ2-1; D is unresolved. Per the germline V gene, CDR1 is MGHRA and CDR2 is YSYEKL. V gave up 8 bases and J gave up 7 bases, with 15 bases separating them. The CDR3 totals 13 residues. CDR3 sequence reads: CASARGSRNEQFF. As DNA, the CDR3 is TGCGCCAGCGCTCGAGGCTCCAGAAATGAGCAGTTCTTC.

This clone was seen a single time. The chain combines TRBV7-9 with TRBJ2-7; a weak D match, TRBD2 (6 bases). Per germline, CDR1 SEHNR and CDR2 FQNEAQ (reference sequence). Trimming left V 6 bases short and J 0 bases short, with 15 bases between. The CDR3 sequence is 15 residues long. CDR3 DNA: TGTGCCAGCAGTTGGGGGAGCGGGCGCTCCTACGAGCAGTACTTC. This gives the protein CASSWGSGRSYEQYF.

The J gene is TRBJ2-7, the V gene TRBV21-1; the table assigns TRBD2, which was not confirmed against the DNA. TRBV21-1 is labeled a pseudogene. The CDR3 consists of 14 residues. The CDR3: CASRSTRLDYEQYV. The DNA of the CDR3 is TGTGCCAGCAGATCTACCCGACTGGACTACGAGCAGTACGTC.

The J gene is TRBJ1-4, the V gene TRBV5-1, with D possibly being TRBD1 (6 bases). CDR3 size: 15 residues. Germline V gene data show CDR1 as SGHRS and CDR2 as YFSETQ. V gave up 2 bases and J gave up 8 bases, with 16 bases separating them. CDR3 residues: CASSLDRSEKEKLFF. The CDR3 region has the DNA TGCGCCAGCAGCTTAGACAGGTCCGAGAAGGAAAAACTGTTTTTT.

The chain has TRBV19 and TRBJ1-2, with D perhaps TRBD1 (6 bases). The CDR3 contains 16 residues. Germline loops: CDR1 LNHDA, CDR2 SQIVND (reference sequence). Trimming took off 4 bases at V and 4 bases at J, with 19 bases between the two ends. The CDR3 spells CASSTLGAPARYGYTF. The CDR3 DNA reads TGTGCCAGTAGTACGCTGGGGGCCCCTGCCCGCTATGGCTACACCTTC.

The J gene is TRBJ2-7, the V gene TRBV29-1; TRBD2 agrees at 12 bases. The CDR3 loop spans 15 amino acids. V trimming: 2 bases; J trimming: 4 bases; junction bases outside the gene matches: 6. The germline gives CDR1 SQVTM, CDR2 ANQGSEA. In DNA form, the CDR3 reads TGCAGCGTTGAATATCTAGCGGGAGGGTTGTACGAGCAGTACTTC. Its protein product is CSVEYLAGGLYEQYF.

The rearrangement joins TRBV30 to TRBJ1-2; tentative D call: TRBD1 (5 bases). The CDR3 has 13 residues. Looked up from germline, CDR1 is GTSNPN and CDR2 is SVGIG (reference sequence). The V gene lost 4 bases and the J gene lost 1 base, with 10 bases spanning the gap. The CDR3 spells CAWNIQGNYGYTF. The CDR3, as DNA: TGTGCCTGGAATATCCAGGGTAACTATGGCTACACCTTC.

The chain joins TRBV5-1 to TRBJ2-6; 12 bases map to TRBD2. Germline CDR1 and CDR2: SGHRS and YFSETQ. V lost 1 base, J lost 0 bases, and 5 bases stayed unmatched. This CDR3 is built from 19 residues. In nucleotides, the CDR3 is TGCGCCAGCAGCTTGACGAGACTAGCGGGGGCCTCTGGGGCCAACGTCCTGACTTTC. Its translation is CASSLTRLAGASGANVLTF.

The rearrangement uses TRBV28 and TRBJ1-1; maybe TRBD1 (5 bases). Per germline, CDR1 MDHEN and CDR2 SYDVKM. This CDR3 has 15 residues. With 5 bases removed from V and 4 bases from J, the gap between germline ends came to 17 bases. For the CDR3, the DNA is TGTGCCAGCAGTCCCGCGCAGGGTTCGGGCACTGAAGCTTTCTTT. Protein product: CASSPAQGSGTEAFF.

Turning to this clone: A read error may account for a junction end that differs from germline. The chain is built from TRBV11-3 and TRBJ2-3; TRBD2 matches 9 bases. The CDR3 totals 16 residues. Germline lookup yields CDR1 SGHNT and CDR2 YENEEA. The CDR3 DNA is TGTGCCAGCAGCTTAGAGGCTAGCGGGATTAAAGATACGCAGTACTTT. This encodes CASSLEASGIKDTQYF.

The J gene is TRBJ2-1, the V gene TRBV11-2; D possibly corresponds to TRBD2 (6 bases). The CDR3 has 16 amino acids. CDR1 is SGHAT, CDR2 FQNNGV, per germline. V lost 5 bases and J lost 3, with 17 bases in between. CDR3 DNA sequence: TGTGCCAGCAGCCAACAAGGCTCGGACTACTACAATGAGCAGTTCTTC. This sequence encodes CASSQQGSDYYNEQFF.

The chain joins TRBV2 to TRBJ2-1; TRBD1 matches 8 bases. The germline gives CDR1 SNHLY, CDR2 FYNNEI. The length of the CDR3 is 16 residues. V gave up 3 bases and J gave up 7 bases; unmatched junction bases: 11. The chain's CDR3 is CASSEKKGTGGNEQFF. The CDR3 DNA reads as TGTGCCAGCAGTGAGAAGAAGGGGACAGGCGGGAATGAGCAGTTCTTC.